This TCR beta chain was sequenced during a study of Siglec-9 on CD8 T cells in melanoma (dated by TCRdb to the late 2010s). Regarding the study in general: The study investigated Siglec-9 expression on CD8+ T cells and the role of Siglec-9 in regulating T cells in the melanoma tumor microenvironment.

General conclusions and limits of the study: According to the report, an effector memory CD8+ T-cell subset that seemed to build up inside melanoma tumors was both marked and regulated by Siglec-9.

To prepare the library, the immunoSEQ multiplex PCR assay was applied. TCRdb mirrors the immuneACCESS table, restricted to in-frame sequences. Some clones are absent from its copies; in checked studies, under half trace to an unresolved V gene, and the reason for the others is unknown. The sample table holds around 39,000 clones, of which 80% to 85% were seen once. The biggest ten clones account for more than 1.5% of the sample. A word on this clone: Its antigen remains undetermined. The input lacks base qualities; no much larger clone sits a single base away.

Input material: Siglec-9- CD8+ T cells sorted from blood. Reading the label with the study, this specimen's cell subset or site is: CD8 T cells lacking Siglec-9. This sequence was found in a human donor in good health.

The nucleotide sequence is given as TGTGCCAGCAGCGCAGGGGCCGGCCACGACATTCAGTACTTC. Translated, this is CASSAGAGHDIQYF. Here the chain combines TRBV7-3 and TRBJ2-4; TRBD1 might be the D gene, on 6 matching bases. Between the V and J ends, shortened by 5 bases and 8 bases respectively, the junction contains 16 bases. Reading from cysteine to phenylalanine, the CDR3 counts 14 amino acids. The DNA shown is the 42-base CDR3, in frame from base 1. CDR1 and CDR2, per the germline V gene, are SGHTA and FQGTGA.